This TCR beta chain was sequenced in a study of monozygotic twins with inflammatory bowel disease. TCRdb reprocessed the 5' RACE reads, keeping one entry per CDR3 protein, no DNA. This sample's table reports some 170,000 distinct CDR3 sequences. Germline CDR1 is SGHVS and CDR2 is FQNEAQ. This CDR3 region has 16 residues. The receptor was isolated from a human donor with ulcerative colitis or Crohn's disease, or a healthy co-twin of an affected twin (not recorded which). The chain is built from TRBV7-8 and TRBJ2-2. Sequences were obtained from blood. The CDR3 region is CASSLGLRRKTGELFF.